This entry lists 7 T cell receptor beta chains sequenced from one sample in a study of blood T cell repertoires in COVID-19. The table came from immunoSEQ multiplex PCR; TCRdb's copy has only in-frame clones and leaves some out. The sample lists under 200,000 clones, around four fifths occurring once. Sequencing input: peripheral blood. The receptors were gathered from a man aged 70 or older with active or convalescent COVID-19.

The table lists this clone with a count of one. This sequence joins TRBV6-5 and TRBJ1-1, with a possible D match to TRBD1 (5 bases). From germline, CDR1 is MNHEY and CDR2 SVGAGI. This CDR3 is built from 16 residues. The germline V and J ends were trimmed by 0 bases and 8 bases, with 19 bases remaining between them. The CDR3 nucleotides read TGTGCCAGCAGTTACTCTCCAGTAACAATCAGGGTGGAAGCTTTCTTT. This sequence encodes CASSYSPVTIRVEAFF.

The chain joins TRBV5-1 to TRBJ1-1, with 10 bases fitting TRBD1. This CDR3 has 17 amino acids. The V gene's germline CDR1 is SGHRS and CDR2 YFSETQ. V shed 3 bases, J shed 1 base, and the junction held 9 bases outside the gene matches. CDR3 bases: TGCGCCAGCAGCTCCACAGACAGGGGGCAAAGGAACACTGAAGCTTTCTTT. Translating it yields CASSSTDRGQRNTEAFF. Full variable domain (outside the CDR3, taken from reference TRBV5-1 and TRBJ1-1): KAGVTQTPRYLIKTRGQQVTLSCSPISGHRSVSWYQQTPGQGLQFLFEYFSETQRNKGNFPGRFSGRQFSNSRSEMNVSTLELGDSALYLCASSSTDRGQRNTEAFFGQGTRLTVV.

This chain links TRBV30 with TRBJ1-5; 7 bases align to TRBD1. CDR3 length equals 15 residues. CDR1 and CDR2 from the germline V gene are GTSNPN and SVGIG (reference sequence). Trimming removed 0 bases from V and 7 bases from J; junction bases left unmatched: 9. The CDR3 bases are TGTGCCTGGAGTGTAAAGGGGGCCGAGGGACAGCCCCAGCATTTT. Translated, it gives CAWSVKGAEGQPQHF.

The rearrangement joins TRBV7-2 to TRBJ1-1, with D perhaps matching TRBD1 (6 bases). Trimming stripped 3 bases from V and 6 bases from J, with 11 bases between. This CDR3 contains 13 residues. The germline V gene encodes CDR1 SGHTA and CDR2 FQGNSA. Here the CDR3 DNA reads TGTGCCAGCAGCTTGTACAGGGATGCTGAAGCTTTCTTT. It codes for CASSLYRDAEAFF. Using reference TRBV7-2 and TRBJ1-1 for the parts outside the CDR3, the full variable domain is GAGVSQSPSNKVTEKGKDVELRCDPISGHTALYWYRQSLGQGLEFLIYFQGNSAPDKSGLPSDRFSAERTGGSVSTLTIQRTQQEDSAVYLCASSLYRDAEAFFGQGTRLTVV.

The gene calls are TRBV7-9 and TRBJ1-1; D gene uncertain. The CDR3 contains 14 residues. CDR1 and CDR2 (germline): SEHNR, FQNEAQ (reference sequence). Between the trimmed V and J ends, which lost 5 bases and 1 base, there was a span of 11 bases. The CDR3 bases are TGTGCCAGCAGCCTCCGGTCAGGGAACACTGAAGCTTTCTTT. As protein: CASSLRSGNTEAFF.

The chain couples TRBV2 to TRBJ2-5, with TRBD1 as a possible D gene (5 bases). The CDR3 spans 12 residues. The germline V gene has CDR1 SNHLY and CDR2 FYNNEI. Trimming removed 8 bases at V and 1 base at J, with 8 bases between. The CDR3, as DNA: TGTGCCAGCGGGGCAGGCCAAGAGACCCAGTACTTC. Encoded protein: CASGAGQETQYF.

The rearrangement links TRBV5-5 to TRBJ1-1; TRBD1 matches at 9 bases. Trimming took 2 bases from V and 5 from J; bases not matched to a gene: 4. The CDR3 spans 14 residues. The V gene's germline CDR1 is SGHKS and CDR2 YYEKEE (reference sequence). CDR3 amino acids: CASSFGTGRTEAFF. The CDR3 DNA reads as TGTGCCAGCAGCTTTGGGACAGGGCGGACTGAAGCTTTCTTT.